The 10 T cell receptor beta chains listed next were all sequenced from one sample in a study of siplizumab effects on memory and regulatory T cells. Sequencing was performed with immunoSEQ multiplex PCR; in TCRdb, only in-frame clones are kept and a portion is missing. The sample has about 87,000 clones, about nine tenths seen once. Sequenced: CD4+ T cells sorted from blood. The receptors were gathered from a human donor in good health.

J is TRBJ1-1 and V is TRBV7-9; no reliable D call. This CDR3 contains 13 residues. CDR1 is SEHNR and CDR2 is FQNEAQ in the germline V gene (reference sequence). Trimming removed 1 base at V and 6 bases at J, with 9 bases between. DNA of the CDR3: TGTGCCAGCAGCTTAGGGGGATCCCCTGAAGCTTTCTTT. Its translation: CASSLGGSPEAFF.

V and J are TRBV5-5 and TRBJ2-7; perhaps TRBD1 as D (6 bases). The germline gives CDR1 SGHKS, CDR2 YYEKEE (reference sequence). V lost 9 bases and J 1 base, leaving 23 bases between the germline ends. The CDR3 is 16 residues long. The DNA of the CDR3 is TGTGCCACTACACCGCTCTTCGGTCAGGGGTCCTACGAGCAGTACTTC. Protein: CATTPLFGQGSYEQYF.

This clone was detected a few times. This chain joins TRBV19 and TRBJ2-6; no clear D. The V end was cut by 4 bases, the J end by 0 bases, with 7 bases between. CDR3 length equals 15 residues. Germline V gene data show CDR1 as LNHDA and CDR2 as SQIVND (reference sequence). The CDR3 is CASSRDNSGANVLTF. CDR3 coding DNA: TGTGCCAGTAGTAGAGACAACTCTGGGGCCAACGTCCTGACTTTC.

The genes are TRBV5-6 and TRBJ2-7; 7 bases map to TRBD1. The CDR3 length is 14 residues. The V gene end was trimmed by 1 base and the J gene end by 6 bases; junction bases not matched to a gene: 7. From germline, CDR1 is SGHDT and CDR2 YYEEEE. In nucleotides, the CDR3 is TGTGCCAGCAGCTTGACAGGGGAACCCGGCGAGCAGTACTTC. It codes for CASSLTGEPGEQYF.

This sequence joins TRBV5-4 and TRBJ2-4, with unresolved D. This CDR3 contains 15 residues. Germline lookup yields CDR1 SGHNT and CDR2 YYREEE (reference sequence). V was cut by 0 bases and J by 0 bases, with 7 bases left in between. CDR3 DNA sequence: TGTGCCAGCAGCTTGGGGCCGATAGCCAAAAACATTCAGTACTTC. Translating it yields CASSLGPIAKNIQYF.

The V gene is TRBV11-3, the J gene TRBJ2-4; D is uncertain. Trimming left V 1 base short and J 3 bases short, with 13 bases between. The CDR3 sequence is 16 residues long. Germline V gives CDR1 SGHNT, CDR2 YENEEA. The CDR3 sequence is CASSLGPPVGKNIQYF. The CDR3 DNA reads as TGTGCCAGCAGCTTAGGACCTCCGGTTGGCAAAAACATTCAGTACTTC.

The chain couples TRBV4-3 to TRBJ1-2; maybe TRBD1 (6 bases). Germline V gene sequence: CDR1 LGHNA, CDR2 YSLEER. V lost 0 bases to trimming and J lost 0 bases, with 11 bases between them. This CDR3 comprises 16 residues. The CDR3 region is CASSQDYGQPNYGYTF. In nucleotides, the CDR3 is TGCGCCAGCAGCCAAGATTACGGACAGCCTAACTATGGCTACACCTTC.

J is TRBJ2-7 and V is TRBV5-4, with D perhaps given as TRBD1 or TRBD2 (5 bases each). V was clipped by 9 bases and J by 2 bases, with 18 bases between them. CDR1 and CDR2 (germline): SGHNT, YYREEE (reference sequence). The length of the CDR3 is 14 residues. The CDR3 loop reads CATCRDPTAYEQYF. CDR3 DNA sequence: TGTGCCACCTGTCGGGACCCTACTGCCTACGAGCAGTACTTC.

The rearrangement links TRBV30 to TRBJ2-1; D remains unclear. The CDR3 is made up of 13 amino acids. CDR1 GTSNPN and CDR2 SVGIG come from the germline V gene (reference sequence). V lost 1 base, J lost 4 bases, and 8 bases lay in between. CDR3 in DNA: TGTGCCTGGAGTGATGGCCAATACAATGAGCAGTTCTTC. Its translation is CAWSDGQYNEQFF.

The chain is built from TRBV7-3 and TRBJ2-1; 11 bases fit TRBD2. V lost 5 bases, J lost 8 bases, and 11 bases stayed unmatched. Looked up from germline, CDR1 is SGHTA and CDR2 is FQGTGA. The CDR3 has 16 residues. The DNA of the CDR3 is TGTGCCAGCAGCACGAGCGTAGCGGGAGGGCCCCATGAGCAGTTCTTC. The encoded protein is CASSTSVAGGPHEQFF.